This T cell receptor beta chain derives from a study of shared clonotypes between healthy human individuals. Looking at the study overall: The study enrolled a couple of women and a few men aged 18 to 49.

General study points: Naive subsets typically showed greater estimated richness than memory subsets.

The germline gives CDR1 LGHNA, CDR2 YSLEER. V gave up 2 bases and J gave up 7 bases; unmatched junction bases: 7. The CDR3 is 15 residues long. A CD45RA+ naive subset and a CD45RA-negative memory subset were split from CD4+ cells. On this clone itself: Its specificity is not known.

Only in-frame clones appear in the TCRdb table, and some are missing; sequencing was by immunoSEQ multiplex PCR. The sample lists over 850,000 clones; around 78% were seen once. This rearrangement joins TRBV4-3 to TRBJ1-4, with 7 bases lining up with TRBD1. This sequence originates from a man in his late teens or twenties in good health. Some clones in this sample may be carry-over from other donors' samples. Sequenced: memory CD4+ T cells from PBMCs. Documented subset: CD45RA-negative fraction. CDR3: CASSQRQGGGEKLFF. CDR3 DNA sequence: TGCGCCAGCAGCCAACGACAGGGCGGGGGTGAAAAACTGTTTTTT.